The 9 T cell receptor beta chains below come from one sample, sequenced in a study of CXCR3-negative and CXCR3-positive naive CD8 T cells. General study findings and limits: More hydrophobic TRB CDR3s occurred in CXCR3-positive than in CXCR3-negative naive cells.

The libraries of TRB cDNA were constructed through 5' RACE using UMI labels. TCRdb reprocessed the 5' RACE reads; each CDR3 protein has one entry and no DNA is given. The sample features 150,000 or so distinct CDR3 sequences, with 0.45% to 0.55% in its top ten. These receptors lack a known antigen. Sequenced sample: naive CXCR3+ CD8+ T cells from blood. As to subset: CD45RO-CCR7+CD27+CD95- naive CD8+ T cells expressing CXCR3 (TNR3+). Receptors were obtained from a human donor in good health. Some clones in this sample may be carry-over from other donors' samples.

The chain combines TRBV4-3 with TRBJ2-1; the TRBD2 assignment by TCRdb is unverifiable without DNA. The CDR3 spans 15 residues. CDR1 and CDR2 from the germline V gene are LGHNA and YSLEER. The CDR3 spells CASSQDEGGGNEQFF.

CDR3 loop: CSAREWTGPLEQYF. This chain links TRBV20-1 with TRBJ2-7. This CDR3 has 14 residues. The germline V gene encodes CDR1 DFQATT and CDR2 SNEGSKA (reference sequence).

V gene TRBV21-1 combines with J gene TRBJ2-1; TCRdb indicates TRBD1, and absent DNA this call remains unverified. TRBV21-1 is labeled a pseudogene. The CDR3 is 15 amino acids. CDR3 region: CASSTRDPGDNEQFF.

The V call is TRBV20-1, the J call TRBJ1-1. Germline V gene data show CDR1 as DFQATT and CDR2 as SNEGSKA (reference sequence). This CDR3 is built from 14 residues. The CDR3 region is CSAYEGSMNTEAFF.

The chain couples TRBV6-1 to TRBJ1-1. Germline assignment: CDR1 MNHNS and CDR2 SASEGT. This CDR3 contains 12 residues. CDR3 protein: CASRGKNTEAFF.

The chain couples TRBV5-1 to TRBJ2-5; no DNA is available, so the TRBD1 call from TCRdb remains unchecked. In germline, CDR1 is SGHRS, CDR2 YFSETQ. This CDR3 contains 15 residues. The CDR3 region is CASSLVAGAKETQYF.

This chain links TRBV7-9 with TRBJ2-7; TCRdb outputs TRBD1, but without DNA this stays unchecked. Germline V lookup: CDR1 SEHNR, CDR2 FQNEAQ (reference sequence). The CDR3 is made up of 17 amino acids. The CDR3 spells CASSSPSGTGYGVEQYF.

The rearrangement joins TRBV28 to TRBJ2-3; as DNA is missing, the TRBD2 call by TCRdb cannot be tested. Per the germline V gene, CDR1 is MDHEN and CDR2 is SYDVKM. The CDR3 has 13 residues. CDR3 residues: CASSFSGRDTQYF.

This sequence joins TRBV29-1 and TRBJ2-7; the TCRdb call, TRBD2, lacks DNA for checking. The CDR3 sequence is 13 residues long. Germline V gene data show CDR1 as SQVTM and CDR2 as ANQGSEA. The CDR3 sequence: CSVVGLAAYEQYF.